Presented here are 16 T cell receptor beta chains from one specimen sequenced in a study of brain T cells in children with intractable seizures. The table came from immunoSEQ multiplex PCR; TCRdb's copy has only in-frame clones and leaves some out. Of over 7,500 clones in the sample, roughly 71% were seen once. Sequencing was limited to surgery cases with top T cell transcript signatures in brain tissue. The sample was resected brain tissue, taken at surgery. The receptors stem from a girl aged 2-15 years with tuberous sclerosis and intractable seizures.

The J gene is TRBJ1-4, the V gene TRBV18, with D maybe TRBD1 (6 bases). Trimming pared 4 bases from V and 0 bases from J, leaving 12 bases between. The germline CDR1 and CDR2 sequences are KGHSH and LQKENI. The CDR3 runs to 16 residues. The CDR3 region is CASSQDSPATNEKLFF. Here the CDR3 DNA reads TGTGCCAGCTCACAGGACAGCCCGGCAACTAATGAAAAACTGTTTTTT.

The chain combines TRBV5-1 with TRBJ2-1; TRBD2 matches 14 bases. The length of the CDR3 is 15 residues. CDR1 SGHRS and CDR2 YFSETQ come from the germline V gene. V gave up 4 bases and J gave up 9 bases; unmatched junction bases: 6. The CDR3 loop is CASSLGLAGVSEQFF. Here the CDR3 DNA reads TGCGCCAGCAGCCTGGGACTAGCGGGGGTGAGTGAGCAGTTCTTC. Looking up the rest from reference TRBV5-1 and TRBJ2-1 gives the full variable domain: KAGVTQTPRYLIKTRGQQVTLSCSPISGHRSVSWYQQTPGQGLQFLFEYFSETQRNKGNFPGRFSGRQFSNSRSEMNVSTLELGDSALYLCASSLGLAGVSEQFFGPGTRLTVL.

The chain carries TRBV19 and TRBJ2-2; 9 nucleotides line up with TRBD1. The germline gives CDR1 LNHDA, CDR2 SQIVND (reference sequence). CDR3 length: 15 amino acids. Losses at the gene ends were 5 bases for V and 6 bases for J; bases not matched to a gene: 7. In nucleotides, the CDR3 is TGTGCCAGTAGTGATCTGGGACAGGGAGCCGGGGAGCTGTTTTTT. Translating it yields CASSDLGQGAGELFF.

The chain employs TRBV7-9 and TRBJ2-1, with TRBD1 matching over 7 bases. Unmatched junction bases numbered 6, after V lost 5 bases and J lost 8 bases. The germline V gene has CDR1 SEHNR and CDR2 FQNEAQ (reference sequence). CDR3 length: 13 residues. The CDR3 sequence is CASSPPQGDEQFF. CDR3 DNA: TGTGCCAGCAGCCCCCCCCAGGGGGATGAGCAGTTCTTC.

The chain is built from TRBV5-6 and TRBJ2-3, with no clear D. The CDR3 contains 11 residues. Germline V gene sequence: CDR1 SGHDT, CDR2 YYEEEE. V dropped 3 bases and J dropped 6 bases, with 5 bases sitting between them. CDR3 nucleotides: TGTGCCAGCAGCTCCCGGGATACGCAGTATTTT. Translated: CASSSRDTQYF.

CDR3 residues: CASSERLAGISTDTQYF. CDR3 DNA sequence: TGTGCCAGCAGTGAGAGACTAGCGGGGATTAGCACAGATACGCAGTATTTT. The chain employs TRBV6-1 and TRBJ2-3, with 11 bases lining up with TRBD2. The CDR3 spans 17 residues. Looked up from germline, CDR1 is MNHNS and CDR2 is SASEGT. V was pared by 3 bases and J by 0 bases, with 5 bases of the junction left unmatched.

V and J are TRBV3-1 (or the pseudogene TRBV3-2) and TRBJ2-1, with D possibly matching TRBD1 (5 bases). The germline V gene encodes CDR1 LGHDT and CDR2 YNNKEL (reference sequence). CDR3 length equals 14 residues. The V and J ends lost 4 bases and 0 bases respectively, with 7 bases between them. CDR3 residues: CASSLTGSYNEQFF. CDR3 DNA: TGTGCCAGCAGCCTTACAGGCTCCTACAATGAGCAGTTCTTC.

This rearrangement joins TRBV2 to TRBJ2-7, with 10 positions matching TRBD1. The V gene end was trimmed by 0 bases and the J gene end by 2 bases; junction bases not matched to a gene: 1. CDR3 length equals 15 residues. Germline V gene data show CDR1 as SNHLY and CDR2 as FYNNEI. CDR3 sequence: CASSEATGGPYEQYF. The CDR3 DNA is TGTGCCAGCAGTGAAGCGACAGGGGGCCCCTACGAGCAGTACTTC.

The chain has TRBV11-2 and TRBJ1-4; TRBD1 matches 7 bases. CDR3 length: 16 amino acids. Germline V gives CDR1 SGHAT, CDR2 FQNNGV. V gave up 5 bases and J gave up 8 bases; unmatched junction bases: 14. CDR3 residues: CASSPTVETGNEKLFF. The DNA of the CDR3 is TGTGCCAGCAGCCCAACCGTCGAGACAGGGAACGAAAAACTGTTTTTT.

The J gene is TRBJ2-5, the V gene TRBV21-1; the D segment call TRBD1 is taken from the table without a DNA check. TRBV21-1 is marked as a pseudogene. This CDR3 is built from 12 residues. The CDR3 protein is CASSKSGETQYF. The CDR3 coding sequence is TGTGCCAGCAGCAAATCAGGGGAGACCCAGTACTTC.

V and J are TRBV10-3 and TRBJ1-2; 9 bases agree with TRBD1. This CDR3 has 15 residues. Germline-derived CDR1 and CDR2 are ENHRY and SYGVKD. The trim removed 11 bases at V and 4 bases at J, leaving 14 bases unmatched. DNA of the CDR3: TGTGCCGCCCTTAGGGACAGGGACACCATCTATGGCTACACCTTC. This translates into CAALRDRDTIYGYTF.

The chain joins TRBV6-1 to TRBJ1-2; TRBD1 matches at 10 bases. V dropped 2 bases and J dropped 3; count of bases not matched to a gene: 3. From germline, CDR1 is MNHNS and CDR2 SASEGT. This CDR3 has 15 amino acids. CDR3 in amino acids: CASSEPGTGDYGYTF. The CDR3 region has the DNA TGTGCCAGCAGTGAACCCGGGACAGGGGACTATGGCTACACCTTC.

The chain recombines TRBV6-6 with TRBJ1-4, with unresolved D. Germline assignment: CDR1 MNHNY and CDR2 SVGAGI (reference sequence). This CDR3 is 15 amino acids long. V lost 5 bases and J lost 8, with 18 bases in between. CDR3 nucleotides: TGTGCCAGCAGTGCCCTCGGGGAGCTTGGAGAAAAACTGTTTTTT. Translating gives CASSALGELGEKLFF.

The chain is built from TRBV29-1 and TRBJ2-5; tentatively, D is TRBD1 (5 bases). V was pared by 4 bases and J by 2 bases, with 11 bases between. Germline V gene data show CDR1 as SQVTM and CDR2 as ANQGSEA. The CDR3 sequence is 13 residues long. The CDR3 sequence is CSVGVGAQETQYF. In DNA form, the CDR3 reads TGCAGCGTTGGCGTAGGGGCTCAAGAGACCCAGTACTTC.

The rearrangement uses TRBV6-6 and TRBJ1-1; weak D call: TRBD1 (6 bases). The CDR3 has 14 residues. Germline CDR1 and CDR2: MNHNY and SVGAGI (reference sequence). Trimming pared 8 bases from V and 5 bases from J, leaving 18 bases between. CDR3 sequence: CASGERGAKTEAFF. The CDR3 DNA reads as TGTGCCAGCGGGGAACGGGGGGCAAAGACTGAAGCTTTCTTT.

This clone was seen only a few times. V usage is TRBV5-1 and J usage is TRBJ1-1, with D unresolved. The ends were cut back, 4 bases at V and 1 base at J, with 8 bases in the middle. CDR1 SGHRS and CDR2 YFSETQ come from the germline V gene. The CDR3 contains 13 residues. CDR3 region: CASSEDWNTEAFF. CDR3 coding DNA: TGCGCCAGCAGCGAAGACTGGAACACTGAAGCTTTCTTT.